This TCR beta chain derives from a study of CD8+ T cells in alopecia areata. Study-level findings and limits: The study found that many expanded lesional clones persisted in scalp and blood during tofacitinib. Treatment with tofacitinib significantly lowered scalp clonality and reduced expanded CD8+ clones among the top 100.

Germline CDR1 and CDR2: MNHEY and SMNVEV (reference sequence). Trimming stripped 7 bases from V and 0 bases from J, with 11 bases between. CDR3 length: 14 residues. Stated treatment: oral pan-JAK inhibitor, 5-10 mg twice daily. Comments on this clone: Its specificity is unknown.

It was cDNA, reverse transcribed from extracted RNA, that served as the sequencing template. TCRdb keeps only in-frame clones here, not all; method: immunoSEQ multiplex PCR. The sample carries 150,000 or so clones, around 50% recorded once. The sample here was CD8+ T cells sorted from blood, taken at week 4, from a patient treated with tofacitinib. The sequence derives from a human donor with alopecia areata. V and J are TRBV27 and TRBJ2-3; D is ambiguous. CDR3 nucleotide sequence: TGTGCCAGCACCTCCGGCTCTAGCACAGATACGCAGTATTTT. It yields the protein CASTSGSSTDTQYF.